This TCR beta chain was identified during a study of vaccination and CD4 T cells after COVID-19. Turning to the study itself: The convalescent group had six males, four females, seven Caucasians, two Asians, one multiracial. Whole-study results and caveats: Convalescent participants were relatively few, and none had early post-infection timepoints studied. A nonsignificant median increase from about 20 to 38 SARS-CoV-2-reactive clonotypes was observed.

On this clonotype: Its antigen is not known.

TCRdb reprocessed the PCR reads via MiXCR and lists one record per CDR3 protein. The repertoire consists of roughly 14,000 distinct CDR3 sequences, with approximately 69% occurring once and the leading ten covering approximately 1%. V lost 0 bases, J lost 6 bases, and 14 bases lay in between. The CDR3 has 16 amino acids. Germline CDR1 reads MGHRA; CDR2 reads YSYEKL. The dates of positive PCR tests extended from March through December 2020 and came before the US Alpha, Beta and Delta variants. Material: CD4+ T cells from blood, obtained after SARS-CoV-2 vaccination. V and J are TRBV4-1 and TRBJ2-2; no firm D call. This clonotype was obtained from a human donor who had recovered from COVID-19. As DNA, the CDR3 is TGCGCCAGCAGCCAAGATTCGCTTATAGAAGCCGGGGAGCTGTTTTTT. Translation: CASSQDSLIEAGELFF.